This TCR beta chain was identified in a study of blood T cells in healthy people across ages. The CDR3 consists of 15 residues. Germline V gives CDR1 SGHRS, CDR2 YFSETQ. Trimming cost V 0 bases and J 5 bases, with 14 bases left between them. This clonotype was counted only a few times. It was with a sample-barcoded 5' primer and a J-beta primer mix that a second PCR of roughly 7 to 12 cycles was run. At least 2.5 million CDR3-containing paired-end reads were obtained per sample. TCRdb analysed the 5' RACE reads with MiXCR anew, one entry per CDR3 protein. This table has 1.4 million or so distinct CDR3 sequences, 40% to 45% appearing once.

The sequence derives from a woman between 18 and 30 years old in good health. V and J are TRBV5-1 and TRBJ2-5; D not resolved. The sample taken for sequencing was blood. The CDR3 sequence is CASSLVVGPEETQYF. CDR3 nucleotide sequence: TGCGCCAGCAGCTTGGTTGTAGGACCCGAGGAGACCCAGTACTTC.